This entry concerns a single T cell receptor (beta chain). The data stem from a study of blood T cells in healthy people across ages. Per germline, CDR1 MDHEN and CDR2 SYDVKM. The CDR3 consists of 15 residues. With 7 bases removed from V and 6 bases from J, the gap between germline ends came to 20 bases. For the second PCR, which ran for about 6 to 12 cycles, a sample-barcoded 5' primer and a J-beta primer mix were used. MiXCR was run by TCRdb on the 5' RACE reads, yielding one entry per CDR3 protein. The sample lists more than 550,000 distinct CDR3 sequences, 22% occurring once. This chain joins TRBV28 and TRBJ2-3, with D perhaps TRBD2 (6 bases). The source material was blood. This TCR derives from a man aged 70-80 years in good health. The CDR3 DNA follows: TGTGCCAGCACGCCCCTCGTGGGGGGTATCGATACGCAGTATTTT. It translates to CASTPLVGGIDTQYF.